This is a list of T cell receptor beta chains from one sample in a study of cytomegalovirus exposure and HLA in healthy donors. The method was immunoSEQ multiplex PCR; TCRdb's version includes in-frame clones alone and lacks a portion of them. The sample comprises around 30,000 clones, less than 70% of which are singletons, and 21% rests with the top ten. Sequenced sample: PBMCs. Receptors were obtained from a man in his fifties or sixties in good health and CMV-seropositive. CDR3s include the opening cysteine and the closing phenylalanine or tryptophan. The order of the fields is V gene, D gene, J gene, clone size, CDR3 protein, CDR3 DNA. The D gene is left open where the match is weak. Some rows have no size entry. The others give once, few or many, or a class for an expanded clone.

>TRBV5-1|.|TRBJ2-7|.
CASRMTSLSDYEQYF
TGCGCCAGCAGAATGACTAGTCTATCGGACTACGAGCAGTACTTC
>TRBV28|TRBD1|TRBJ1-2|.
CASSLRGLNYGYTF
TGTGCCAGCAGTTTAAGGGGGCTGAACTATGGCTACACCTTC
>TRBV7-8|TRBD1|TRBJ2-7|.
CASSLGLGTGVVGEQYF
TGTGCCAGCAGCTTAGGACTGGGGACAGGGGTAGTTGGCGAGCAGTACTTC
>TRBV7-2|.|TRBJ1-3|few
CASSLYSAGEVSGNTIYF
TGTGCCAGCAGCTTATACTCGGCAGGGGAAGTTTCCGGAAACACCATATATTTT
>TRBV5-1|TRBD2|TRBJ2-3|few
CASSRGGLADTQYF
TGCGCCAGCAGCCGGGGGGGACTTGCTGATACGCAGTATTTT
>TRBV28|.|TRBJ1-2|few
CASSPGTGNYGYTF
TGTGCCAGCAGTCCAGGCACAGGCAACTATGGCTACACCTTC
>TRBV9|TRBD1|TRBJ1-1|.
CASTPTGARTEAFF
TGTGCCAGCACTCCAACAGGGGCGCGCACTGAAGCTTTCTTT
>TRBV6-1|.|TRBJ2-5|.
CASRTGGRGETQYF
TGTGCCAGCAGGACCGGGGGTAGAGGAGAGACCCAGTACTTC
>TRBV5-1|TRBD2|TRBJ2-5|.
CASSFLAGGTETQYF
TGCGCCAGCAGCTTTCTAGCGGGGGGGACGGAGACCCAGTACTTC
>TRBV18|TRBD1|TRBJ1-1|.
CASSPTNLGQGAEAFF
TGTGCCAGCTCACCAACAAACCTCGGACAGGGGGCTGAAGCTTTCTTT
>TRBV25-1|.|TRBJ2-2|.
CASSAVAGTGELFF
TGTGCCAGCAGTGCGGTAGCCGGCACCGGGGAGCTGTTTTTT
>TRBV7-9|TRBD1|TRBJ2-1|few
CASSPDRGPTYNEQFF
TGTGCCAGCAGCCCGGACAGGGGGCCGACCTACAATGAGCAGTTCTTC
>TRBV6-5|.|TRBJ2-3|.
CATRLDSYTDTQYF
TGTGCCACCCGGCTGGACAGCTACACAGATACGCAGTATTTT
>TRBV7-3|.|TRBJ1-1|.
CASSLDMNTEAFF
TGTGCCAGCAGCTTGGACATGAACACTGAAGCTTTCTTT
>TRBV5-4|.|TRBJ1-1|few
CASSSTENTEAFF
TGTGCCAGCAGCTCGACAGAGAACACTGAAGCTTTCTTT
>TRBV29-1|.|TRBJ2-7|.
CSVGAAGEQYF
TGCAGCGTTGGGGCCGCCGGCGAGCAGTACTTC
>TRBV30|.|TRBJ1-5|.
CAWSGVNQPQHF
TGTGCCTGGTCAGGTGTCAATCAGCCCCAGCATTTT
>TRBV29-1|TRBD1|TRBJ1-2|.
CSVVDHRGDYGYTF
TGCAGCGTTGTAGATCACAGGGGCGACTATGGCTACACCTTC
>TRBV7-2|.|TRBJ1-2|.
CASSSQLYNYGYTF
TGTGCCAGCAGCTCACAGCTCTATAACTATGGCTACACCTTC
>TRBV6-1|.|TRBJ1-5|.
CASKADWAVNQPQHF
TGTGCCAGCAAAGCGGATTGGGCGGTCAATCAGCCCCAGCATTTT
>TRBV5-1|TRBD1|TRBJ1-1|few
CASSYGQGTEAFF
TGCGCCAGCAGCTACGGACAGGGCACTGAAGCTTTCTTT
>TRBV10-2|TRBD1|TRBJ2-5|.
CASRVTGGIETQYF
TGCGCCAGCAGGGTGACAGGGGGCATAGAGACCCAGTACTTC
>TRBV5-4|.|TRBJ1-4|few
CASSPGQRGELFF
TGTGCCAGCAGCCCAGGACAGCGAGGTGAACTGTTTTTT
>TRBV19|.|TRBJ2-1|few
CASSPDRDFSYEQFF
TGTGCCAGTAGCCCAGACAGGGACTTCTCTTATGAGCAGTTCTTC
>TRBV7-6|.|TRBJ1-2|.
CASSPIFGNNYGYTF
TGTGCCAGCAGCCCCATCTTCGGGAATAACTATGGCTACACCTTC
>TRBV5-6|.|TRBJ2-5|once
CASSLSETQYF
TGTGCCAGCAGCTTGTCGGAGACCCAGTACTTC
>TRBV5-1|TRBD1|TRBJ1-3|few
CASSPQGSGNTIYF
TGCGCCAGCAGCCCACAGGGGTCTGGAAACACCATATATTTT
>TRBV7-2|.|TRBJ2-1|few
CASSLARGGQGTYNEQFF
TGTGCCAGCAGCTTAGCAAGGGGGGGGCAGGGGACCTACAATGAGCAGTTCTTC
>TRBV28|TRBD2|TRBJ2-5|.
CASTGRGGTQETQYF
TGTGCCAGCACCGGGAGGGGGGGAACACAAGAGACCCAGTACTTC
>TRBV7-9|.|TRBJ2-5|.
CASSLPQAETQYF
TGTGCCAGCAGCTTACCCCAGGCTGAGACCCAGTACTTC
>TRBV29-1|.|TRBJ1-2|.
CSVGGANYGYTF
TGCAGCGTTGGTGGGGCGAACTATGGCTACACCTTC
>TRBV29-1|.|TRBJ1-5|.
CSVVDNDSNQPQHF
TGCAGCGTCGTGGACAATGATAGCAATCAGCCCCAGCATTTT
>TRBV15|.|TRBJ1-5|.
CATSGAGSRQPQHF
TGTGCCACCAGCGGCGCAGGGTCTAGGCAGCCCCAGCATTTT
>TRBV6-6|.|TRBJ1-1|few
CASSYRGPTEAFF
TGTGCCAGCAGTTACAGGGGCCCCACTGAAGCTTTCTTT
>TRBV7-2|.|TRBJ1-6|few
CASSLGGRYNSPLHF
TGTGCCAGCAGCTTAGGGGGCCGCTATAATTCACCCCTCCACTTT
>TRBV11-2|.|TRBJ1-4|.
CASRRGPNEKLFF
TGTGCCAGCAGGCGGGGACCCAACGAAAAACTGTTTTTT
>TRBV19|.|TRBJ1-1|.
CASGGPTEAFF
TGTGCCAGCGGGGGGCCCACTGAAGCTTTCTTT
>TRBV5-6|.|TRBJ1-2|few
CASSLFNLYGYTF
TGTGCCAGCAGCTTGTTTAACCTATATGGCTACACCTTC
>TRBV18|.|TRBJ2-7|.
CASSPPNSLSGEQYF
TGTGCCAGCTCACCACCCAACAGCCTATCCGGCGAGCAGTACTTC
>TRBV28|TRBD2|TRBJ2-6|.
CASSTLAESSGANVLTF
TGTGCCAGCAGTACGCTAGCGGAGAGCTCTGGGGCCAACGTCCTGACTTTC
>TRBV19|TRBD1|TRBJ1-1|.
CASMGQVNTEAFF
TGTGCCAGTATGGGACAGGTGAACACTGAAGCTTTCTTT
>TRBV7-9|.|TRBJ2-7|.
CASSPTFSSEQYF
TGTGCCAGCAGCCCCACCTTTAGTTCCGAGCAGTACTTC
>TRBV28|TRBD2|TRBJ2-7|once
CASQRPGLGTGEQYF
TGTGCCAGCCAAAGACCGGGACTAGGAACGGGGGAGCAGTACTTC
>TRBV27|.|TRBJ1-1|.
CASSSRRVNTEAFF
TGTGCCAGCAGTTCCCGAAGAGTTAACACTGAAGCTTTCTTT
>TRBV6-6|.|TRBJ2-1|.
CASSYEARSVHNEQFF
TGTGCCAGCAGTTACGAGGCCCGTTCGGTCCACAATGAGCAGTTCTTC
>TRBV30|.|TRBJ1-5|.
CAWSVRGNQPQHF
TGTGCCTGGAGTGTACGGGGGAATCAGCCCCAGCATTTT
>TRBV27|.|TRBJ2-3|.
CASSLLGTDTQYF
TGTGCCAGCAGTTTGCTAGGCACAGATACGCAGTATTTT
>TRBV18|TRBD2|TRBJ2-5|.
CASSPSRTSETETQYF
TGTGCCAGCTCACCATCCAGGACTAGCGAGACAGAGACCCAGTACTTC
>TRBV9|TRBD2|TRBJ2-1|once
CASSVGLAGYNEQFF
TGTGCCAGCAGCGTAGGGCTAGCGGGTTACAATGAGCAGTTCTTC
>TRBV6-5|TRBD1|TRBJ1-1|.
CASRNRGNTEAFF
TGTGCCAGCAGGAACAGGGGGAACACTGAAGCTTTCTTT
>TRBV5-1|.|TRBJ2-7|.
CASSASLDSGYEQYF
TGCGCCAGCAGCGCCTCATTGGACAGTGGCTACGAGCAGTACTTC
>TRBV5-1|TRBD1|TRBJ1-4|.
CASSRDRIGEKLFF
TGCGCCAGCAGCCGGGACAGGATAGGTGAAAAACTGTTTTTT
>TRBV10-1|.|TRBJ2-1|few
CASSDRSTVSEQFF
TGCGCCAGCAGTGACCGGAGTACGGTTTCTGAGCAGTTCTTC
>TRBV5-1|.|TRBJ2-5|.
CASSPRDPQETQYF
TGCGCCAGCAGCCCCAGGGATCCTCAAGAGACCCAGTACTTC
>TRBV5-1|TRBD2|TRBJ2-7|.
CASSLVGAGGNSYEQYF
TGCGCCAGCAGCTTGGTGGGAGCGGGGGGAAACTCCTACGAGCAGTACTTC
>TRBV28|TRBD1|TRBJ1-5|.
CASTDRDQPQHF
TGTGCCAGCACTGACAGGGACCAGCCCCAGCATTTT
>TRBV19|.|TRBJ1-5|medium-sized
CASSISAQSSNQPQHF
TGTGCCAGTAGTATATCAGCACAGTCTAGCAATCAGCCCCAGCATTTT